The rows below give T cell receptor beta chains drawn from one sample of a study of CD8 T cells in ankylosing spondylitis. TCRdb passed the 5' RACE reads through MiXCR, listing each CDR3 protein once. The sample lists over 450,000 distinct CDR3 sequences; over 9.5% were seen once. Input material: blood, either unsorted or a sorted T cell fraction (not recorded which). The source is a male donor with ankylosing spondylitis. The CDR3 runs from the conserved cysteine through the conserved F or W. Each record gives: CDR3 DNA, CDR3 protein, J gene, clone size, V gene, D gene, CDR3 length. The D gene is left open where the match is weak. Part of the rows lack a size; the others show once, few, many or a class for expanded clones.

TGTGCCAGCAGCTTAGAAGCTGAGGATACGCAGTATTTT,CASSLEAEDTQYF,TRBJ2-3,few,TRBV7-2,.,13
TGCGCCAGCAGCTTCGGGGGAAGCGGGAGGGCCGGGAATGAGCAGTTCTTC,CASSFGGSGRAGNEQFF,TRBJ2-1,few,TRBV5-1,TRBD2,17
TGTGCCAGCAGCGCCGACGTTTTAAGCTCCTATAATTCACCCCTCCACTTT,CASSADVLSSYNSPLHF,TRBJ1-6,many,TRBV5-5,.,17
TGTGCCATCAGTGACCCGCCTCGAAACACCATATATTTT,CAISDPPRNTIYF,TRBJ1-3,.,TRBV10-3,.,13
TGCGCCAGCAGCTTGGAGATGAGGGGTAGCACAGATACGCAGTATTTT,CASSLEMRGSTDTQYF,TRBJ2-3,few,TRBV5-1,.,16
TGCGCCACCGAACCCCCTAGCGGAAGGGGAGATACGCAGTATTTT,CATEPPSGRGDTQYF,TRBJ2-3,.,TRBV4-1,TRBD2,15
TGCAGTGCTAGCCCCGGGACAGGGAAAAACACCATATATTTT,CSASPGTGKNTIYF,TRBJ1-3,few,TRBV20-1,TRBD1,14
TGTGCCATCAGTGACGGGACAGATACGCAGTATTTT,CAISDGTDTQYF,TRBJ2-3,few,TRBV10-3,.,12
TGCAGCGCCCAGAGGGGCTCTGGAAACACCATATATTTT,CSAQRGSGNTIYF,TRBJ1-3,few,TRBV29-1,.,13
TGTGCCAGCAGTGACTGGCTAGCCGTGCACAATGAGCAGTTCTTC,CASSDWLAVHNEQFF,TRBJ2-1,.,TRBV6-1,.,15
TGTGCCAGCAGTCCCGGTGCAGGCGCTAGCACAGATACGCAGTATTTT,CASSPGAGASTDTQYF,TRBJ2-3,.,TRBV12-3/TRBV12-4,.,16
TGTGCCAGCTCACCGGCCCCTGGGGCCAACGTCCTGACTTTC,CASSPAPGANVLTF,TRBJ2-6,.,TRBV2,.,14